Each of the 10 T cell receptor beta chains below was sequenced from the same sample in a study of shared clonotypes between healthy human individuals. The repertoire was sequenced with immunoSEQ multiplex PCR; TCRdb's copy has only in-frame clones and lacks some. This table has about 680,000 clones, 92% appearing once. Naive-designated CD8 cells lacked CD45RO, were positively enriched for CCR7, and omitted terminally differentiated effector memory CD45RA+ cells. The sample consisted of naive CD8+ T cells sorted from blood. These receptors were obtained from a man in his thirties or forties in good health.

The chain couples TRBV7-2 to TRBJ2-7; 11 positions agree with TRBD2. CDR1 is SGHTA, CDR2 FQGNSA, per germline. After removal of 3 bases from V and 3 bases from J, the junction contained 7 bases not matched to a gene. The CDR3 length is 16 residues. CDR3 amino acids: CASSFSLAGGFYEQYF. In DNA, the CDR3 is TGTGCCAGCAGCTTTTCGTTAGCGGGAGGGTTCTACGAGCAGTACTTC.

J is TRBJ2-7 and V is TRBV7-9; D is possibly TRBD2 (6 bases). Germline assignment: CDR1 SEHNR and CDR2 FQNEAQ (reference sequence). V was shortened by 4 bases and J by 5 bases, with 9 bases between the two germline ends. The CDR3 consists of 12 residues. CDR3 residues: CASSSDYHEQYF. CDR3 DNA: TGTGCCAGCAGCTCGGACTACCACGAGCAGTACTTC.

V is TRBV20-1 and J is TRBJ2-1; the D is unclear. Trimming pared 5 bases from V and 9 bases from J, leaving 11 bases between. The CDR3 has 11 residues. From germline, CDR1 is DFQATT and CDR2 SNEGSKA (reference sequence). CDR3 sequence: CSAPSLLEQFF. CDR3 nucleotide sequence: TGCAGTGCTCCCTCTCTGCTTGAGCAGTTCTTC.

The chain combines TRBV7-9 with TRBJ2-2, with 9 bases matching TRBD1. V trimming: 1 base; J trimming: 4 bases; junction bases outside the gene matches: 4. The V gene's germline CDR1 is SEHNR and CDR2 FQNEAQ (reference sequence). This CDR3 is 16 amino acids long. The CDR3 loop reads CASSLVDRGGTGELFF. CDR3 DNA: TGTGCCAGCAGCTTAGTGGACAGGGGAGGCACCGGGGAGCTGTTTTTT.

The chain links TRBV19 to TRBJ2-1; 12 bases fit TRBD2. With 6 bases clipped from V and 6 bases from J, the junction kept 6 bases outside the gene matches. CDR3 length: 15 residues. Per germline, CDR1 LNHDA and CDR2 SQIVND (reference sequence). This CDR3 reads CASRVTSGSTNEQFF. CDR3 nucleotides: TGTGCCAGTAGGGTGACTAGCGGGAGCACCAATGAGCAGTTCTTC.

This sequence joins TRBV10-3 and TRBJ2-7, with D perhaps matching TRBD1 (6 bases). Trimming stripped 6 bases from V and 5 bases from J, with 23 bases between. Germline V gene data show CDR1 as ENHRY and CDR2 as SYGVKD. This CDR3 is 16 amino acids long. The CDR3 DNA reads TGTGCCATCAGCGCGCCGACAGGTCCACAGACCAACGAGCAGTACTTC. Its translation is CAISAPTGPQTNEQYF.

The chain links TRBV7-6 to TRBJ1-4; unclear D gene. From germline, CDR1 is SGHVS and CDR2 FNYEAQ. The CDR3 contains 14 residues. V lost 1 base and J 0 bases, leaving 3 bases between the germline ends. CDR3 nucleotides: TGTGCCAGCAGCTTAGAATCAACTAATGAAAAACTGTTTTTT. Translated, it gives CASSLESTNEKLFF.

The rearrangement joins TRBV13 to TRBJ2-3; 7 positions agree with TRBD1. J lost 4 bases, V lost 5 bases, and 12 bases had no gene match. The CDR3 has 16 residues. Germline V gives CDR1 PRHDT, CDR2 FYEKMQ (reference sequence). The CDR3 bases are TGTGCCAGCAGCCCTACTGAGGGGGCCAGGCCAGATACGCAGTATTTT. Its translation is CASSPTEGARPDTQYF.

The table lists this clone with a count of one. The V call is TRBV13, the J call TRBJ2-2, with TRBD1 matching over 8 bases. The V and J ends lost 5 bases and 4 bases, in that order; junction bases with no gene match: 6. Germline values: CDR1 PRHDT, CDR2 FYEKMQ (reference sequence). There are 15 residues in the CDR3. CDR3 in amino acids: CASSEVRGRTGELFF. The CDR3, as DNA: TGTGCCAGCAGCGAGGTCAGGGGGCGCACCGGGGAGCTGTTTTTT.

The gene calls are TRBV7-9 and TRBJ1-5, with D tentatively TRBD1 (6 bases). Germline CDR1 and CDR2: SEHNR and FQNEAQ (reference sequence). V lost 3 bases to trimming and J lost 4 bases, with 13 bases between them. The CDR3 spans 15 residues. The DNA of the CDR3 is TGTGCCAGCAGCTTCACAGGGTCCCCAAATCAGCCCCAGCATTTT. Protein sequence: CASSFTGSPNQPQHF.